A single sample gave rise to the 26 T cell receptor beta chains below, sequenced in a study of identical twins. TCRdb passed the 5' RACE reads through MiXCR, listing each CDR3 protein once. The sample carries 700,000 or so distinct CDR3 sequences, roughly 20% recorded once. The same data also went into a second study, on T cells expressing NK-cell markers.

The sequenced sample consisted of PBMCs. The receptors come from a woman in her late teens or twenties in good health.

This clonotype has just a few counts. The chain employs TRBV19 and TRBJ1-2, with a possible D match to TRBD1 (5 bases). CDR3 length equals 15 residues. V was cut by 6 bases and J by 5 bases, with 19 bases left in between. Germline loops: CDR1 LNHDA, CDR2 SQIVND (reference sequence). CDR3 loop: CASSPLAGETYGYTF. The CDR3 nucleotides are TGTGCCAGTAGCCCCCTCGCGGGGGAAACTTATGGCTACACCTTC.

The V call is TRBV2, the J call TRBJ1-6; D possibly corresponds to TRBD1 (6 bases). The CDR3 is made up of 14 amino acids. With 6 bases removed from V and 7 bases from J, the gap between germline ends came to 13 bases. CDR1 SNHLY and CDR2 FYNNEI come from the germline V gene. CDR3 sequence (DNA): TGTGCCAGCAGACAGGGTACAAGAAATTCACCCCTCCACTTT. As protein: CASRQGTRNSPLHF.

The gene calls are TRBV20-1 and TRBJ2-3; 7 nucleotides agree with TRBD1. The CDR3 loop spans 14 amino acids. Trimming took 6 bases from V and 2 from J; bases not matched to a gene: 8. The germline V gene has CDR1 DFQATT and CDR2 SNEGSKA (reference sequence). The CDR3: CSAVTGQTTDTQYF. CDR3 DNA sequence: TGCAGTGCCGTCACGGGACAGACCACAGATACGCAGTATTTT.

The CDR3 loop is CASSLWASGSTGELFF. Here the CDR3 DNA reads TGTGCCAGCAGCTTATGGGCGAGCGGGAGCACCGGGGAGCTGTTTTTT. The chain links TRBV7-9 to TRBJ2-2; 8 positions agree with TRBD2. J was trimmed by 4 bases and V by 2 bases; bases with no gene match: 6. Germline loops: CDR1 SEHNR, CDR2 FQNEAQ (reference sequence). This CDR3 has 16 amino acids.

This chain links TRBV12-3 or TRBV12-4 with TRBJ2-3; perhaps TRBD2 as D (5 bases). This CDR3 has 16 amino acids. With 4 bases removed from V and 0 bases from J, the gap between germline ends came to 14 bases. The CDR3 DNA follows: TGTGCCAGCAGTTCCGTTCTAAGAGGGAGCACAGATACGCAGTATTTT. Residues: CASSSVLRGSTDTQYF.

This clonotype was counted many times. This chain connects TRBV19 to TRBJ1-5; perhaps TRBD1 as D (5 bases). There are 15 residues in the CDR3. Germline lookup yields CDR1 LNHDA and CDR2 SQIVND (reference sequence). Trimming stripped 3 bases from V and 5 bases from J, with 14 bases between. CDR3 DNA sequence: TGTGCCAGTAGTATTGATGACAGCTTATATCAGCCCCAGCATTTT. It yields the protein CASSIDDSLYQPQHF.

The chain joins TRBV7-6 to TRBJ2-1; 8 bases are shared with TRBD2. This CDR3 has 15 amino acids. Trimming removed 0 bases from V and 7 bases from J; junction bases left unmatched: 5. From germline, CDR1 is SGHVS and CDR2 FNYEAQ. As DNA, the CDR3 is TGTGCCAGCAGCTTAGCTAGCGGGACGGTAAATGAGCAGTTCTTC. Residues: CASSLASGTVNEQFF.

The chain combines TRBV5-4 with TRBJ2-7; 8 positions agree with TRBD2. This CDR3 has 15 residues. After removal of 0 bases from V and 1 base from J, the junction contained 3 bases not matched to a gene. Germline values: CDR1 SGHNT, CDR2 YYREEE (reference sequence). The CDR3 DNA is TGTGCCAGCAGCTTGGACGGGGGGGGATCCTACGAGCAGTACTTC. Protein: CASSLDGGGSYEQYF.

This chain links TRBV9 with TRBJ2-5; TRBD2 matches at 7 bases. Per the germline V gene, CDR1 is SGDLS and CDR2 is YYNGEE. CDR3 size: 16 residues. V shed 0 bases, J shed 0 bases, and the junction held 5 bases outside the gene matches. Here the CDR3 DNA reads TGTGCCAGCAGCGTAGGGGGTAGCGGGTACCAAGAGACCCAGTACTTC. Protein sequence: CASSVGGSGYQETQYF.

Note on this clonotype: A read error may account for a junction end that differs from germline. The chain joins TRBV14 to TRBJ2-7, with 9 bases matching TRBD2. Germline CDR1 reads SGHDN; CDR2 reads FVKESK. The CDR3 length is 14 residues. CDR3 nucleotides: TGTGCCAGCAGCCAAGACTGGACTAGCGTCCAGGTGCACTTC. Its translation is CASSQDWTSVQVHF. Full variable domain (outside the CDR3, taken from reference TRBV14 and TRBJ2-7): EAGVTQFPSHSVIEKGQTVTLRCDPISGHDNLYWYRRVMGKEIKFLLHFVKESKQDESGMPNNRFLAERTGGTYSTLKVQPAELEDSGVYFCASSQDWTSVQVHFGPGTRLTVT.

This clonotype has more than one count but fewer than ten. The V gene is TRBV6-5, the J gene TRBJ2-2; TRBD1 or TRBD2 may be the D gene (5 bases each). Germline V CDR1 and CDR2: MNHEY, SVGAGI. The CDR3 sequence is 19 residues long. Trimming cost V 0 bases and J 5 bases, with 22 bases left between them. The CDR3 protein is CASSYSKAGVGTGTGELFF. DNA of the CDR3: TGTGCCAGCAGTTACTCGAAGGCGGGCGTCGGGACGGGAACCGGGGAGCTGTTTTTT.

This clonotype was seen a handful of times. This chain joins TRBV10-3 and TRBJ2-7; D is tentatively TRBD1 or TRBD2 (5 bases each). The germline gives CDR1 ENHRY, CDR2 SYGVKD. V lost 3 bases, J lost 4 bases, and 16 bases lay in between. This CDR3 spans 15 amino acids. CDR3 protein: CAISDPGRHLYEQYF. For the CDR3, the DNA is TGTGCCATCAGTGACCCGGGACGGCATCTGTACGAGCAGTACTTC.

Ten or more counts support this clonotype. V usage is TRBV30 and J usage is TRBJ1-2; D is undetermined. V gave up 2 bases and J gave up 2 bases, with 6 bases separating them. This CDR3 has 12 amino acids. Germline V gene sequence: CDR1 GTSNPN, CDR2 SVGIG (reference sequence). CDR3 in DNA: TGTGCCTGGAGTCGATCGAACTATGGCTACACCTTC. This encodes CAWSRSNYGYTF.

The rearrangement joins TRBV12-3 or TRBV12-4 to TRBJ2-2; D perhaps matches TRBD2 (6 bases). V lost 10 bases, J lost 5 bases, and 14 bases lay in between. This CDR3 region has 13 residues. CDR3 in amino acids: CAISGVRTGELFF. The CDR3 DNA reads TGTGCCATTAGCGGTGTTAGGACCGGGGAGCTGTTTTTT.

This sequence joins TRBV7-9 and TRBJ2-7; 8 bases align to TRBD1. J gave up 1 base and V 9 bases, and 8 bases lay outside the gene matches. The length of the CDR3 is 14 residues. Germline CDR1 and CDR2: SEHNR and FQNEAQ (reference sequence). The CDR3 bases are TGTGCCAGTAGGGATGGACAGGGATCCTACGAGCAGTACTTC. It codes for CASRDGQGSYEQYF.

This clonotype appeared a few times. The rearrangement links TRBV5-5 to TRBJ1-1; D unclear. The CDR3 is 12 amino acids. Germline-derived CDR1 and CDR2 are SGHKS and YYEKEE (reference sequence). Trimming stripped 6 bases from V and 4 bases from J, with 10 bases between. The CDR3, as DNA: TGTGCCAGCACCGACGGGAGCACTGAAGCTTTCTTT. Translating it yields CASTDGSTEAFF.

V is TRBV12-3 or TRBV12-4 and J is TRBJ2-5; D call uncertain. CDR3 length: 13 amino acids. V lost 3 bases to trimming and J lost 4 bases, with 9 bases between them. CDR3 sequence: CASSFNAGETQYF. CDR3 nucleotide sequence: TGTGCCAGCAGTTTCAACGCTGGAGAGACCCAGTACTTC.

The V call is TRBV27, the J call TRBJ2-1, with D tentatively TRBD2 (5 bases). The CDR3 is 12 amino acids. The germline gives CDR1 MNHEY, CDR2 SMNVEV (reference sequence). Deletions cut 3 bases from V and 8 bases from J, with 8 bases between. As DNA, the CDR3 is TGTGCCAGCAGTTTGGCTAGCCATGAGCAGTTCTTC. This codes for CASSLASHEQFF.

This chain joins TRBV20-1 and TRBJ2-5, with 8 bases identical to TRBD1. The CDR3 is 14 amino acids. The V segment lost 2 bases and the J segment 1 base; nucleotides outside the gene matches: 3. The germline gives CDR1 DFQATT, CDR2 SNEGSKA (reference sequence). This CDR3 reads CSARQTGAQETQYF. The CDR3 nucleotides read TGCAGTGCTAGACAGACAGGGGCCCAAGAGACCCAGTACTTC.

This clonotype turned up a few times. The chain links TRBV27 to TRBJ1-6; perhaps TRBD1 as D (6 bases). CDR1 MNHEY and CDR2 SMNVEV come from the germline V gene (reference sequence). This CDR3 spans 13 amino acids. Trimming took off 6 bases at V and 9 bases at J, with 12 bases between the two ends. The CDR3 bases are TGTGCCAGCAGACAACAACAGGGTTCACCCCTCCACTTT. Translation: CASRQQQGSPLHF.

This clonotype was seen a handful of times. This chain uses TRBV18 with TRBJ1-1; D remains ambiguous. CDR3 length equals 14 residues. Per the germline V gene, CDR1 is KGHSH and CDR2 is LQKENI. The V end lost 3 bases, the J end lost 8 bases, and 16 bases lay between the germline ends. Written as DNA, the CDR3 is TGTGCCAGCTCACCTTCCCCGGCACCCGTAGAAGCTTTCTTT. Amino acids: CASSPSPAPVEAFF.

This clonotype came up a few times. The J gene is TRBJ1-2, the V gene TRBV20-1; no firm D call. Germline loops: CDR1 DFQATT, CDR2 SNEGSKA (reference sequence). V shed 0 bases and J shed 8 bases, with 7 bases lying between them. This CDR3 contains 11 residues. In nucleotides, the CDR3 is TGCAGTGCTAGAGATTTCTCCGGCTACACCTTC. Its protein product is CSARDFSGYTF.

The genes are TRBV10-3 and TRBJ1-1, with a tentative D call TRBD1 (5 bases). With 10 bases removed from V and 1 base from J, the gap between germline ends came to 13 bases. Per germline, CDR1 ENHRY and CDR2 SYGVKD. CDR3 length: 13 amino acids. CDR3 nucleotide sequence: TGTGCCACTACGGGGGTCACGAACACTGAAGCTTTCTTT. Translation gives CATTGVTNTEAFF.

This rearrangement joins TRBV12-3 or TRBV12-4 to TRBJ1-5; D remains ambiguous. The CDR3 spans 15 residues. The V end was cut by 7 bases, the J end by 0 bases, with 13 bases between. CDR3 sequence: CASTQNPYSNQPQHF. The CDR3 region has the DNA TGTGCCAGCACCCAAAACCCTTATAGCAATCAGCCCCAGCATTTT.

V usage is TRBV5-4 and J usage is TRBJ2-1; weak D call: TRBD1 (7 bases). Germline CDR1 and CDR2: SGHNT and YYREEE (reference sequence). The V gene lost 2 bases and the J gene lost 7 bases, with 16 bases spanning the gap. The CDR3 loop spans 15 amino acids. CDR3 amino acids: CASSLVRGAVNEQFF. For the CDR3, the DNA is TGTGCCAGCAGCTTAGTCAGGGGGGCAGTGAATGAGCAGTTCTTC.

The V and J genes are TRBV5-1 and TRBJ1-2, with a tentative D call TRBD1 (5 bases). Germline CDR1 and CDR2: SGHRS and YFSETQ. The ends were cut back, 6 bases at V and 4 bases at J, with 19 bases in the middle. The CDR3 has 15 residues. The CDR3 nucleotides are TGCGCCAGCAAGGGGATTGGAGGGGTCACCTATGGCTACACCTTC. It codes for CASKGIGGVTYGYTF.